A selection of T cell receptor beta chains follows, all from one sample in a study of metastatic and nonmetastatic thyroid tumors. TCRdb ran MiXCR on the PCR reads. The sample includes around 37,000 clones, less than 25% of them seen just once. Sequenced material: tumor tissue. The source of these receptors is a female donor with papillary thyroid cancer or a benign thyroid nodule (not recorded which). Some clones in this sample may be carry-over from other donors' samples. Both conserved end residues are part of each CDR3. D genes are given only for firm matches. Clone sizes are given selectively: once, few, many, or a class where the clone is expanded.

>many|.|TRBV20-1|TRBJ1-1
CSASQQENTEAFF
TGCAGTGCTAGCCAACAGGAGAACACTGAAGCTTTCTTT
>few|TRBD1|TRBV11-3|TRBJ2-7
CASSLSGGNYEQYF
TGTGCCAGCAGCTTATCAGGGGGCAACTACGAGCAGTACTTC
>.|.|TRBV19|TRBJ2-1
CASSIELVSYNEQFF
TGTGCCAGTAGTATAGAACTAGTCTCCTACAATGAGCAGTTCTTC
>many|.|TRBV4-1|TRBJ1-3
CASSQVLTGASGNTIYF
TGCGCCAGCAGCCAAGTGCTGACTGGGGCCTCTGGAAACACCATATATTTT
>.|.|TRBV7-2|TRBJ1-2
CASSLGVGFRYGYTF
TGTGCCAGCAGCTTAGGGGTAGGGTTCCGATATGGCTACACCTTC
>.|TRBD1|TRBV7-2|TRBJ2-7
CASSLAFRQGAVEQYF
TGTGCCAGCAGCTTAGCTTTCCGACAGGGGGCTGTCGAGCAGTACTTC
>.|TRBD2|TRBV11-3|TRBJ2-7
CASSQLSGRITDEQYF
TGTGCCAGCAGCCAACTTAGCGGGAGGATCACTGACGAGCAGTACTTC
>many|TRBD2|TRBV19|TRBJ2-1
CASSSREVSYNEQFF
TGTGCCAGTAGTAGTCGGGAGGTGTCCTACAATGAGCAGTTCTTC
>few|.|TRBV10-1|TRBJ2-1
CASSAPPRNEQFF
TGCGCCAGCAGTGCCCCCCCTAGGAATGAGCAGTTCTTC
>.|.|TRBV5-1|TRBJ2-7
CASSASGGLGVEQYF
TGCGCCAGCAGTGCCAGCGGAGGCCTCGGTGTCGAGCAGTACTTC
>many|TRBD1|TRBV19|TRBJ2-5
CASSPGTAYQETQYF
TGTGCCAGTAGTCCCGGGACAGCGTACCAAGAGACCCAGTACTTC
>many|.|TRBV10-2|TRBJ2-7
CASSESAGTYEQYF
TGCGCCAGCAGTGAGTCGGCAGGGACCTACGAGCAGTACTTC
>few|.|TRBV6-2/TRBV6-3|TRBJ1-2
CASSYAFQDGYTF
TGTGCCAGCAGTTACGCATTTCAGGATGGCTACACCTTC
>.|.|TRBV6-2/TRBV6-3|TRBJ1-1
CASSVEGPTEAFF
TGTGCCAGCAGTGTAGAGGGGCCCACTGAAGCTTTCTTT
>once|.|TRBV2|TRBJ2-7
CASTLEVGGQGSYEQYF
TGTGCCAGCACTCTCGAGGTGGGAGGCCAGGGGTCCTACGAGCAGTACTTC
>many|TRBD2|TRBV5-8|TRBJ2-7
CASSLGTSGRKYEQYF
TGTGCCAGCAGCTTGGGGACTAGCGGGAGAAAATACGAGCAGTACTTC
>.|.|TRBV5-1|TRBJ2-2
CASSPTGGTNTGELFF
TGCGCCAGCAGCCCCACGGGGGGCACGAACACCGGGGAGCTGTTTTTT
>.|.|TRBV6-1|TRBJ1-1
CASGGGGFTEAFF
TGTGCCAGTGGTGGGGGGGGCTTCACTGAAGCTTTCTTT
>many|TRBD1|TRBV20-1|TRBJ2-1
CSAIRTGALLGEQFF
TGCAGTGCCATTCGGACAGGGGCCCTTCTAGGTGAGCAGTTCTTC
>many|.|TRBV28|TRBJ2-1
CASEPTGRTYNEQFF
TGTGCCAGCGAACCAACCGGGCGGACCTACAATGAGCAGTTCTTC
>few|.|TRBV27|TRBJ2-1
CASSGRGYNEQFF
TGTGCCAGCAGTGGTCGGGGATACAATGAGCAGTTCTTC
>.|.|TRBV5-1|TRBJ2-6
CASSVSPRSGTNVLTF
TGCGCCAGCAGCGTATCGCCGAGGTCTGGGACCAACGTCCTGACTTTC
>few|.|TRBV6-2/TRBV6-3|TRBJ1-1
CASSYGPAMWTEAFF
TGTGCCAGCAGTTACGGTCCTGCCATGTGGACTGAAGCTTTCTTT
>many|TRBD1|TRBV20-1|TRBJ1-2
CSARDRGHGGYTF
TGCAGTGCGAGAGACAGGGGGCACGGTGGCTACACCTTC
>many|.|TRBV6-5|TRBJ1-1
CASSYGPGSSATEAFF
TGTGCCAGCAGTTACGGGCCAGGGAGCTCGGCCACTGAAGCTTTCTTT
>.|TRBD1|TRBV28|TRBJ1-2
CASSSRDSYGYTF
TGTGCCAGCAGTTCTCGGGACAGCTATGGCTACACCTTC
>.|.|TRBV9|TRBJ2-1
CASSVLTLGNNEQFF
TGTGCCAGCAGCGTATTAACGCTAGGAAACAATGAGCAGTTCTTC
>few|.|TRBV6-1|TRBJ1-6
CASSDQGENSPLHF
TGTGCCAGCAGTGACCAGGGTGAGAATTCACCCCTCCACTTT
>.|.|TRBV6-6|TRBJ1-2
CASSYRGVLGYTF
TGTGCCAGCAGTTACCGGGGTGTGTTAGGCTACACCTTC
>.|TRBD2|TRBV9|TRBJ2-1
CASSVSGRAKFF
TGTGCCAGCAGCGTTAGCGGGAGGGCCAAGTTCTTC
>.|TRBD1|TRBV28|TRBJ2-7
CASSWTGGEQYF
TGTGCCAGCAGTTGGACAGGGGGCGAGCAGTACTTC
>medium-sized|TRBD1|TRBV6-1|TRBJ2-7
CASSRDSRYEQYF
TGTGCCAGCAGTCGGGACAGCCGCTACGAGCAGTACTTC
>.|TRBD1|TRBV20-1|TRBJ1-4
CSASYSGGANEKLFF
TGCAGTGCTAGCTACTCAGGGGGAGCTAATGAAAAACTGTTTTTT
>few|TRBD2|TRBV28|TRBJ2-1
CASSPPAGVDEQFF
TGTGCCAGCAGTCCCCCTGCGGGAGTTGATGAGCAGTTCTTC
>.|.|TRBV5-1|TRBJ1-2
CASSLVGKNGYTF
TGCGCCAGCAGCTTGGTCGGAAAAAATGGCTACACCTTC
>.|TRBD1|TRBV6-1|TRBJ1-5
CASSSTTGGNQPQHF
TGTGCCAGCAGCTCGACGACAGGGGGCAATCAGCCCCAGCATTTT
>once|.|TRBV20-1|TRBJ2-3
CSARYQSSTDTQYF
TGCAGTGCTAGATATCAATCTAGCACAGATACGCAGTATTTT
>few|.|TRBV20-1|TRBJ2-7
CSARDHGTGRDEQYF
TGCAGTGCTAGAGACCACGGAACAGGGCGGGACGAGCAGTACTTC